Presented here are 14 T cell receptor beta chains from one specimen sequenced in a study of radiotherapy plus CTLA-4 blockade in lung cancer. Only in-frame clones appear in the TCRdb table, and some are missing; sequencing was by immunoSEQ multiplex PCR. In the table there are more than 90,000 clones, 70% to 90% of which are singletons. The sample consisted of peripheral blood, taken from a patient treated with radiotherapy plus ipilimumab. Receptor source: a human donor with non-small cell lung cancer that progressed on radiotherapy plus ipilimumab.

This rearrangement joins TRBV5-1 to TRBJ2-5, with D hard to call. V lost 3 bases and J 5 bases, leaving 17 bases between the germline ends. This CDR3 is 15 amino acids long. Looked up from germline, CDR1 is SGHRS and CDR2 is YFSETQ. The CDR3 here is CASSSPGPKVETQYF. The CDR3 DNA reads TGCGCCAGCAGCTCACCGGGCCCTAAAGTGGAGACCCAGTACTTC.

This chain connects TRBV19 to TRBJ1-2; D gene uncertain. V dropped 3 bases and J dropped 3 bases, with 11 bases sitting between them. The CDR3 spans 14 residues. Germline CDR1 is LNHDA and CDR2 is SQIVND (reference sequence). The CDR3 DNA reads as TGTGCCAGTAGTATGCGGGAAGCCCACTATGGCTACACCTTC. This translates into CASSMREAHYGYTF.

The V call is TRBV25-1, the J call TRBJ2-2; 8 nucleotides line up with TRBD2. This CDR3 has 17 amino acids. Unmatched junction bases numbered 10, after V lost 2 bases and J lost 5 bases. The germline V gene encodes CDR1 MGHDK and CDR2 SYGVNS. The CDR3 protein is CASSENPGLVSTGELFF. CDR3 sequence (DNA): TGTGCCAGCAGTGAAAACCCGGGACTAGTATCGACCGGGGAGCTGTTTTTT.

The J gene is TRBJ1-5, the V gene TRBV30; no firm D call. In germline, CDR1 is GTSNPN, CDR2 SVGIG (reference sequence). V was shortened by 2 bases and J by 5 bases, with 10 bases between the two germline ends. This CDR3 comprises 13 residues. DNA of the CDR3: TGTGCCTGGAGTCGAGGGCCAGATCAGCCCCAGCATTTT. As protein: CAWSRGPDQPQHF.

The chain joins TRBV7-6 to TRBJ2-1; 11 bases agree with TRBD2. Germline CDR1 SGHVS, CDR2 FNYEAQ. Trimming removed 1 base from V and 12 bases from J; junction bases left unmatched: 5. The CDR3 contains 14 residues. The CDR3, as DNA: TGTGCCAGCAGCTTAGTAGCGGGAGGGCCGGGGCAGTTCTTC. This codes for CASSLVAGGPGQFF.

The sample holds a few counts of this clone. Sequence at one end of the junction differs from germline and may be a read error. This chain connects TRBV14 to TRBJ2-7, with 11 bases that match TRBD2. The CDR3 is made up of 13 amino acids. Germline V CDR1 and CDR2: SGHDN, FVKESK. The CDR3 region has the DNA TGTGCCAGCAGCCCAACGACTAGCGGGACTTCATTTTTC. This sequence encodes CASSPTTSGTSFF.

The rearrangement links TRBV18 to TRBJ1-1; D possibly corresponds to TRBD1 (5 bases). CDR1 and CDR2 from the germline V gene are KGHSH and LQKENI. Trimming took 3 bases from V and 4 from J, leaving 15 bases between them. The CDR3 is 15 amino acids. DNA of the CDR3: TGTGCCAGCTCACCCCCGCCTGGAGGGGTCACTGAAGCTTTCTTT. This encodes CASSPPPGGVTEAFF.

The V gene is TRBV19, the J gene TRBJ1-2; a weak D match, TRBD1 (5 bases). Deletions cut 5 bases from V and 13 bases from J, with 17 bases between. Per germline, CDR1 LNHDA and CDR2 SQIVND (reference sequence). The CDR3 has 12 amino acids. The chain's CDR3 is CASSPRQTGLTF. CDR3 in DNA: TGTGCCAGTAGTCCTCGACAGACGGGGCTCACCTTC.

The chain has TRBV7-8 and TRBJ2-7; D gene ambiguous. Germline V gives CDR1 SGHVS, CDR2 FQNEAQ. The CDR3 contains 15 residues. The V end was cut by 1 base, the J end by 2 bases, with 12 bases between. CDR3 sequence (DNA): TGTGCCAGCAGCTTAGATGGTGCAGTGGCCTACGAGCAGTACTTC. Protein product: CASSLDGAVAYEQYF.

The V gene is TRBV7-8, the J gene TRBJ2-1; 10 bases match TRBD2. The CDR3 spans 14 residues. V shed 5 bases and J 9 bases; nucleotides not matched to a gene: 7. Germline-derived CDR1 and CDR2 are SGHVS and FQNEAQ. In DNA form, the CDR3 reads TGTGCCAGCAGCCCTAGCGGGAGCCCCCGTGAGCAGTTCTTC. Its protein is CASSPSGSPREQFF.

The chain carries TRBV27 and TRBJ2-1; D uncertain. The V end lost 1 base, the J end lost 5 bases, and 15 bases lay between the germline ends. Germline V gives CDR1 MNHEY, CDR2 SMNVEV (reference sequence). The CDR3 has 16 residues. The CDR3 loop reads CASSLLSGVGNNEQFF. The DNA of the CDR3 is TGTGCCAGCAGTTTATTATCCGGAGTGGGGAACAATGAGCAGTTCTTC.

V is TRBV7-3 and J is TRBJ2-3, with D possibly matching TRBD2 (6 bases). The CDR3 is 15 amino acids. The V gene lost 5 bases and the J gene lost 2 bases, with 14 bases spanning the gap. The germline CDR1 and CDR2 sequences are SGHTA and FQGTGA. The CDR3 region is CASSLTGSFTDTQYF. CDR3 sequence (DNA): TGTGCCAGCAGCCTGACCGGGAGCTTCACAGATACGCAGTATTTT.

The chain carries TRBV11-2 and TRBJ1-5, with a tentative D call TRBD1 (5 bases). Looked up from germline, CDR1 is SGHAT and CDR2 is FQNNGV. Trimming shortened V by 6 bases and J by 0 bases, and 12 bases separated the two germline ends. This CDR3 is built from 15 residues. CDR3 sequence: CASRRTPASNQPQHF. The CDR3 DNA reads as TGTGCCAGCAGACGGACACCGGCTAGCAATCAGCCCCAGCATTTT.

The CDR3 spells CASSQSASGANDEQFF. The DNA for the CDR3 is TGCGCCAGCAGTCAATCCGCTAGCGGGGCCAACGATGAGCAGTTCTTC. V and J are TRBV23-1 and TRBJ2-1, with 9 bases lining up with TRBD2. TRBV23-1 has ORF status, its function being uncertain. This CDR3 contains 16 residues. Trimming took 0 bases from V and 8 from J; bases not matched to a gene: 8.